The rows below give T cell receptor beta chains drawn from one sample of a study of blood T cell repertoires in COVID-19. TCRdb's table, derived via immunoSEQ multiplex PCR, lists solely in-frame clones and lacks some. The sample lists about 400,000 clones; more than 75% were seen once. Sequences were obtained from peripheral blood. The receptors come from a human donor in a cohort sampled during active COVID-19. The CDR3 runs from the conserved cysteine through the conserved F or W. The D gene is left open where the match is weak. Rows give clone size only sometimes, using once, few, many, or a class for an expanded clone.

J gene	V gene	clone size	D gene	CDR3 DNA	CDR3 protein
TRBJ2-7	TRBV4-1	.	TRBD1	TGCGCCAGCAGCCAGCCCTTACAGGGGGTTGGCGACGAGCAGTACTTC	CASSQPLQGVGDEQYF
TRBJ1-3	TRBV11-2	.	.	TGTGCCAGCAGCTTAGAGCGGAGCCACTCTGGAAACACCATATATTTT	CASSLERSHSGNTIYF
TRBJ2-1	TRBV24-1	.	.	TGTGCCACCAGTGATAATCCGGGAACTAGATACAATGAGCAGTTCTTC	CATSDNPGTRYNEQFF
TRBJ1-5	TRBV2	.	TRBD1	TGTGCCAGCAGAAAGGACAGGACTGGTGAGTCCAATCAGCCCCAGCATTTT	CASRKDRTGESNQPQHF
TRBJ2-3	TRBV7-9	few	.	TGTGCCAGCAGCTCAGAAAGGGAGGGGGCAGATACGCAGTATTTT	CASSSEREGADTQYF
TRBJ1-5	TRBV19	.	TRBD1	TGTGCCAGTAGTATCAGACAGGGACAAAATCAGCCCCAGCATTTT	CASSIRQGQNQPQHF
TRBJ2-5	TRBV5-1	.	.	TGCGCCAGCAGCCCGTGGACAGACCAAGAGACCCAGTACTTC	CASSPWTDQETQYF
TRBJ1-6	TRBV19	few	.	TGTGCCAGTAGTATTGGCAGGGTTGAGAATTCACCCCTCCACTTT	CASSIGRVENSPLHF
TRBJ2-3	TRBV5-8	.	TRBD2	TGTGCCAGCAGCTTAATAACTAGCGGGGGAACAGATACGCAGTATTTT	CASSLITSGGTDTQYF
TRBJ2-7	TRBV7-2	.	TRBD1	TGTGCCAGCAGCTTAGCTTCGGGACAGGGGGCAAACGAGCAGTACTTC	CASSLASGQGANEQYF
TRBJ1-6	TRBV27	.	.	TGTGCCAGCAGGAATAGGGGCTCCTATAATTCACCCCTCCACTTT	CASRNRGSYNSPLHF
TRBJ1-4	TRBV2	.	.	TGTGCCAGCAAATGGACTGCCCCTAATGAAAAACTGTTTTTT	CASKWTAPNEKLFF
TRBJ1-6	TRBV3-1/TRBV3-2	.	TRBD1	TGTGCCAGCAGCCCACAGGGGGACGGAGTTTCACCCCTCCACTTT	CASSPQGDGVSPLHF
TRBJ1-4	TRBV10-3	.	.	TGTGCCATCACAGGGGCTCCAAATGAAAAACTGTTTTTT	CAITGAPNEKLFF